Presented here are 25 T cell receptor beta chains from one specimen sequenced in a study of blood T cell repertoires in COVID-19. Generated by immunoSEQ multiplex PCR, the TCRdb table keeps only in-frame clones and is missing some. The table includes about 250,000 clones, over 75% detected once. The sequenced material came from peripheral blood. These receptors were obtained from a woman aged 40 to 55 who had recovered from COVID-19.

CDR3 residues: CASSPPGQNYGYTF. The CDR3 DNA sequence: TGTGCCAGCAGTCCCCCGGGACAGAACTATGGCTACACCTTC. The gene calls are TRBV28 and TRBJ1-2; TRBD1 agrees at 7 bases. The CDR3 has 14 amino acids. V lost 5 bases to trimming and J lost 2 bases; unmatched junction nucleotides: 5. The germline CDR1 and CDR2 sequences are MDHEN and SYDVKM.

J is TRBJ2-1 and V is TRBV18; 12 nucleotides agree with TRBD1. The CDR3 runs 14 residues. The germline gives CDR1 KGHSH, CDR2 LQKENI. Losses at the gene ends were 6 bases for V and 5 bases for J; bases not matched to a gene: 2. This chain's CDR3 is CASSRDRGHNEQFF. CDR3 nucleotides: TGTGCCAGCTCGAGGGACAGGGGGCACAATGAGCAGTTCTTC. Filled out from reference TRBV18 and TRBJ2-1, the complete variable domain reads NAGVMQNPRHLVRRRGQEARLRCSPMKGHSHVYWYRQLPEEGLKFMVYLQKENIIDESGMPKERFSAEFPKEGPSILRIQQVVRGDSAAYFCASSRDRGHNEQFFGPGTRLTVL.

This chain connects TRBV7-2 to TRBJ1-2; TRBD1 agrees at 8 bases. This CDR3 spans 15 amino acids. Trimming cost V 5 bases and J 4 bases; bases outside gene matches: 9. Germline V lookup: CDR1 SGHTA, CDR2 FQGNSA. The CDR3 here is CASSPDRARLYGYTF. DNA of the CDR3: TGTGCCAGCAGCCCGGACAGGGCCAGACTCTATGGCTACACCTTC.

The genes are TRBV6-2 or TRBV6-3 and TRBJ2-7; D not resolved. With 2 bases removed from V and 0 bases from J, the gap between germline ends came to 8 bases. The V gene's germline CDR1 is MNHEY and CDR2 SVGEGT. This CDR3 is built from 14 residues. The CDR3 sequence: CASSYTGSSYEQYF. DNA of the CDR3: TGTGCCAGCAGTTACACGGGTTCCTCCTACGAGCAGTACTTC.

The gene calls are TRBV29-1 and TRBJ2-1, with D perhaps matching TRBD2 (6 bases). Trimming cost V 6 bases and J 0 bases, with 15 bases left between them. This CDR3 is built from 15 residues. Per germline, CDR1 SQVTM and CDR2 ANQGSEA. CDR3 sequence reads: CSVGGLQSSYNEQFF. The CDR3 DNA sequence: TGCAGCGTCGGGGGACTGCAGAGCTCCTACAATGAGCAGTTCTTC.

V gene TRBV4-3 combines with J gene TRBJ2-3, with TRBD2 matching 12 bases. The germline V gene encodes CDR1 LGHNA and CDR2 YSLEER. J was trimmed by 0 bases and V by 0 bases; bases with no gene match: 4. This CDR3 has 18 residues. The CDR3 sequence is CASSQEWGLAGSTDTQYF. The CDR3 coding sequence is TGCGCCAGCAGCCAAGAATGGGGACTAGCGGGTAGCACAGATACGCAGTATTTT.

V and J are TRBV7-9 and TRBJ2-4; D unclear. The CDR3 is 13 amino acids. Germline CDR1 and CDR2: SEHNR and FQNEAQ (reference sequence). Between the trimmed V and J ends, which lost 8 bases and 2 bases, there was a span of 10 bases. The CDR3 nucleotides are TGTGCCAGCTGTGCCAGTTCCAAAAACATTCAGTACTTC. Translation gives CASCASSKNIQYF.

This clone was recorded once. The CDR3 DNA reads TGTGCCAGCAGCCCATCTGTGCGGGAGCAGTACTTC. Translating gives CASSPSVREQYF. The gene calls are TRBV11-3 and TRBJ2-7; D is unclear. Germline CDR1 SGHNT, CDR2 YENEEA. The length of the CDR3 is 12 residues. V shed 5 bases and J shed 7 bases, with 12 bases lying between them.

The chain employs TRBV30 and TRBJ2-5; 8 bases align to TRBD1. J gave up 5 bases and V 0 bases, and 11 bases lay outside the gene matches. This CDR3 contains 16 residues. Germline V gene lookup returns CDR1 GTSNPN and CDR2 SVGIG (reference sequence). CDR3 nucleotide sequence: TGTGCCTGGAGTGTACTTCGGCAGGGGGCAGGGGAGACCCAGTACTTC. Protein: CAWSVLRQGAGETQYF.

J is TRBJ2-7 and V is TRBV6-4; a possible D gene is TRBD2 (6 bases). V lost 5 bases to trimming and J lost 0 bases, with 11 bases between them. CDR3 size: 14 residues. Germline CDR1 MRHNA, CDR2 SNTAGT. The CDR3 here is CASSPSARSYEQYF. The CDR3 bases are TGTGCCAGCAGTCCTAGCGCGCGCTCCTACGAGCAGTACTTC.

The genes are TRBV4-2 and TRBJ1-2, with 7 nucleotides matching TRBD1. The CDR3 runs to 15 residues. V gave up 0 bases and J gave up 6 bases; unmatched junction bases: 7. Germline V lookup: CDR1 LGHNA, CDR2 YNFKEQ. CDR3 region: CASSQESLTGNGYTF. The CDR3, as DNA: TGTGCCAGCAGCCAAGAAAGTTTGACAGGGAATGGCTACACCTTC.

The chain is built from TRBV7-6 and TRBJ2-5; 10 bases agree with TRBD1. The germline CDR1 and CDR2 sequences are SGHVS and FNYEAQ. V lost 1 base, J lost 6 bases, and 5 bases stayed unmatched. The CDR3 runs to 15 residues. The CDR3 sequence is CASSLVGQGVKTQYF. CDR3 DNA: TGTGCCAGCAGCTTAGTAGGACAGGGGGTGAAGACCCAGTACTTC.

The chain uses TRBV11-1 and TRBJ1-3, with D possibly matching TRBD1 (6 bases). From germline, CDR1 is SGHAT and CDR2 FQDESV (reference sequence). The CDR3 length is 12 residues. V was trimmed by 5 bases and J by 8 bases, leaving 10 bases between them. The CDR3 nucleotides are TGTGCCAGCAGCCAGGGGCGATACACCATATATTTT. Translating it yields CASSQGRYTIYF.

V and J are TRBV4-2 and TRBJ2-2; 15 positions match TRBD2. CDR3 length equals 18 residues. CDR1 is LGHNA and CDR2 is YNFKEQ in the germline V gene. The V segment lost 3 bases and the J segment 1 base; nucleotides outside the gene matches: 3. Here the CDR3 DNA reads TGTGCCAGCAGCCAGGGACTAGCGGGGGGTGTGAACACCGGGGAGCTGTTTTTT. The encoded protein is CASSQGLAGGVNTGELFF.

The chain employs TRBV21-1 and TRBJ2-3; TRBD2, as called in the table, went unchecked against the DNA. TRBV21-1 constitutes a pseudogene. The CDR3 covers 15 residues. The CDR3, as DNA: TGTGCCACTACTAGACCTGGCCCAAGCACAGATACGCAGTATTTT. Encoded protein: CATTRPGPSTDTQYF.

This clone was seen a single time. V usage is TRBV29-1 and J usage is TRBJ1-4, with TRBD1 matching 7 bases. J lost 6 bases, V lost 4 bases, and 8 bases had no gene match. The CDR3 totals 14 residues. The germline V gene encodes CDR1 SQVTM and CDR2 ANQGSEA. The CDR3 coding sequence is TGCAGCGTTGCTGGGGGCAGGGGGGATGAAAAACTGTTTTTT. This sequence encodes CSVAGGRGDEKLFF.

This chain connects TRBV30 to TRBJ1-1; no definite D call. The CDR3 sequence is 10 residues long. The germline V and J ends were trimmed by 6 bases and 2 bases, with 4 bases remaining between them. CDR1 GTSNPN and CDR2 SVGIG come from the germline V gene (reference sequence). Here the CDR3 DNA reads TGTGCCTGCTTTAACACTGAAGCTTTCTTT. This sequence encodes CACFNTEAFF.

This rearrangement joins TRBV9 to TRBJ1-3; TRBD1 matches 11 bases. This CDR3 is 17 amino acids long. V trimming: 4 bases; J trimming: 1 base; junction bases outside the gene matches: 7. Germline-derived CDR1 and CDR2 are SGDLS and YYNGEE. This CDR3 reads CASSPLGQGASGNTIYF. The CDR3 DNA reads TGTGCCAGCAGCCCTCTAGGACAGGGGGCATCTGGAAACACCATATATTTT. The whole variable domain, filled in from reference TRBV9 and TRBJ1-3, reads DSGVTQTPKHLITATGQRVTLRCSPRSGDLSVYWYQQSLDQGLQFLIQYYNGEERAKGNILERFSAQQFPDLHSELNLSSLELGDSALYFCASSPLGQGASGNTIYFGEGSWLTVV.

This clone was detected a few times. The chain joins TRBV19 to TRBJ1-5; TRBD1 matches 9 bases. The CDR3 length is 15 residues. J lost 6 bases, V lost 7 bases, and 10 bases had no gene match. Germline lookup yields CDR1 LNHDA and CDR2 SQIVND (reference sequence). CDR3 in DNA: TGTGCCAGTACCAAATGGGGGACAGGGCTTCAGCCCCAGCATTTT. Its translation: CASTKWGTGLQPQHF.

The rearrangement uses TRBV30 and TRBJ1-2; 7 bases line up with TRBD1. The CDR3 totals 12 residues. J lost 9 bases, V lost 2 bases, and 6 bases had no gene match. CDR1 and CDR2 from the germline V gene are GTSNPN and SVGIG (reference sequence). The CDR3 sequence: CAWSLGQYRYTF. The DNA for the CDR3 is TGTGCCTGGAGTCTGGGACAGTATCGCTACACCTTC.

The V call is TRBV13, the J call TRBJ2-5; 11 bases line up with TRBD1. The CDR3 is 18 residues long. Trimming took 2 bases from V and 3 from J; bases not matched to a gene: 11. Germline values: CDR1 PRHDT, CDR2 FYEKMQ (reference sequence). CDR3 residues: CASSLTLTGQGVKETQYF. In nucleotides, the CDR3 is TGTGCCAGCAGCTTAACGCTTACGGGACAGGGGGTCAAAGAGACCCAGTACTTC.

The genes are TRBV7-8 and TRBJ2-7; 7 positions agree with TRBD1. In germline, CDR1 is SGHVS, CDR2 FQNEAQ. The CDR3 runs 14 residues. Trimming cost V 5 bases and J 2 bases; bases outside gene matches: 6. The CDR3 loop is CASSPQGIPYEQYF. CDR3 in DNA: TGTGCCAGCAGCCCACAGGGGATCCCCTACGAGCAGTACTTC.

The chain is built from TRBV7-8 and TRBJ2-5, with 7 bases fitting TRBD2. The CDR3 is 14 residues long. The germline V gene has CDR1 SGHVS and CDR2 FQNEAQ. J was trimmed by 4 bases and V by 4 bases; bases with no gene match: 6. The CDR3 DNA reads TGTGCCAGCAGCTCGGGACTAAGTTCAGAGACCCAGTACTTC. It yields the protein CASSSGLSSETQYF.

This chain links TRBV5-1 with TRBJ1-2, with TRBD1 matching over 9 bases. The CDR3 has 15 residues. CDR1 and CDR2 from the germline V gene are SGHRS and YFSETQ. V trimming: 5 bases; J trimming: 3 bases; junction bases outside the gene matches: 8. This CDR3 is CASSKRTGVDYGYTF. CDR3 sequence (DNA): TGCGCCAGCAGTAAACGGACAGGGGTTGACTATGGCTACACCTTC.

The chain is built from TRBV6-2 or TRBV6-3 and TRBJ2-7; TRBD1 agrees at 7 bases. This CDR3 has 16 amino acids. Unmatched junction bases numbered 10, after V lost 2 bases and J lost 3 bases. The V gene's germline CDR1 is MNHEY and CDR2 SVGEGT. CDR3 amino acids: CASSYRLVRGFYEQYF. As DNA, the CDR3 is TGTGCCAGCAGTTACCGTCTGGTCAGGGGGTTCTACGAGCAGTACTTC.